A single sample gave rise to the 27 T cell receptor beta chains below, sequenced in a study of response to subunit inactivated influenza vaccine. TCRdb re-derived calls from the RT-PCR reads in MiXCR, one entry per CDR3 protein. The repertoire holds fewer than 800,000 distinct CDR3 sequences, with around 14% as singletons. This sample comprised PBMCs from blood, obtained about 11 days after vaccination. The receptors were sampled from a man aged 45-60 years who received an inactivated influenza vaccine.

This clonotype was seen only a few times. The chain combines TRBV20-1 with TRBJ2-7; 7 nucleotides align to TRBD1. Looked up from germline, CDR1 is DFQATT and CDR2 is SNEGSKA (reference sequence). The CDR3 extends over 12 amino acids. The junction had 8 bases not matched to a gene; V was cut back by 6 bases and J by 6 bases. The DNA of the CDR3 is TGCAGTGCCAGGCACAGGGGTTCCGAGCAGTACTTC. Translating it yields CSARHRGSEQYF.

This clonotype was seen more than once but under ten times. The J gene is TRBJ2-5, the V gene TRBV20-1; possibly TRBD2 for D (5 bases). The V gene lost 6 bases and the J gene lost 4 bases, with 12 bases spanning the gap. The germline gives CDR1 DFQATT, CDR2 SNEGSKA (reference sequence). The CDR3 has 12 residues. CDR3: CSADGLLETQYF. DNA of the CDR3: TGCAGTGCCGATGGACTGTTAGAGACCCAGTACTTC.

This clonotype has just a few counts. This chain connects TRBV10-2 to TRBJ1-1; D remains unclear. The CDR3 loop spans 13 amino acids. V lost 4 bases, J lost 1 base, and 7 bases lay in between. In germline, CDR1 is WSHSY, CDR2 SAAADI. CDR3 amino acids: CASSGSENTEAFF. The CDR3 bases are TGCGCCAGCAGTGGATCCGAGAACACTGAAGCTTTCTTT.

This clonotype was counted once. The chain joins TRBV20-1 to TRBJ2-1, with 12 bases aligning to TRBD2. Per the germline V gene, CDR1 is DFQATT and CDR2 is SNEGSKA (reference sequence). This CDR3 has 17 amino acids. With 5 bases clipped from V and 2 bases from J, the junction kept 10 bases outside the gene matches. For the CDR3, the DNA is TGCAGTGCTTCCCCTAGCGGGAGGGCCCCGGCCTACAATGAGCAGTTCTTC. Its protein is CSASPSGRAPAYNEQFF.

Turning to this clonotype: Relative to the germline gene, one junction end is altered; a read error may explain this. The rearrangement joins TRBV12-3 or TRBV12-4 to TRBJ2-7; D gene uncertain. The CDR3 contains 14 residues. The CDR3 DNA reads as TGTGCCAGCAGCCTCAGTCAGATGACCGGCGAGCAGAACTTC. Amino acid sequence: CASSLSQMTGEQNF.

The chain combines TRBV5-1 with TRBJ1-6, with TRBD1 matching 7 bases. The germline V gene encodes CDR1 SGHRS and CDR2 YFSETQ. V dropped 5 bases and J dropped 7; count of bases not matched to a gene: 3. This CDR3 contains 13 residues. The CDR3 DNA follows: TGCGCCAGCAGTTCGGACAGGAATTCACCCCTCCACTTT. It yields the protein CASSSDRNSPLHF.

V gene TRBV7-2 combines with J gene TRBJ1-2; TRBD1 matches at 9 bases. Trimming at V came to 5 bases and at J to 5 bases, leaving 6 bases not matched to a gene. CDR3 length equals 14 residues. The germline V gene has CDR1 SGHTA and CDR2 FQGNSA. Written as DNA, the CDR3 is TGTGCCAGCAGCCGAGAGGGGACAGGGTATGGCTACACCTTC. Its translation: CASSREGTGYGYTF.

The table lists this clonotype with a few counts. This chain uses TRBV19 with TRBJ2-2; TRBD1 matches at 7 bases. Germline lookup yields CDR1 LNHDA and CDR2 SQIVND (reference sequence). The CDR3 is made up of 14 amino acids. V gave up 9 bases and J gave up 2 bases; unmatched junction bases: 6. The CDR3 sequence: CASRGQTNTGELFF. The CDR3 coding sequence is TGTGCCAGCCGGGGACAGACCAACACCGGGGAGCTGTTTTTT.

This clonotype has a handful of counts. V and J are TRBV29-1 and TRBJ2-1; 7 bases are a match to TRBD1. V trimming: 3 bases; J trimming: 3 bases; junction bases outside the gene matches: 5. The germline V gene encodes CDR1 SQVTM and CDR2 ANQGSEA. This CDR3 is 14 amino acids long. CDR3 amino acids: CSVERTGSYNEQFF. The DNA for the CDR3 is TGCAGCGTTGAGAGGACAGGAAGCTACAATGAGCAGTTCTTC.

This clonotype was seen a handful of times. J is TRBJ2-3 and V is TRBV20-1; 10 nucleotides agree with TRBD2. This CDR3 comprises 15 residues. The V and J ends lost 5 bases and 5 bases, in that order; junction bases with no gene match: 10. Per germline, CDR1 DFQATT and CDR2 SNEGSKA (reference sequence). Here the CDR3 reads CSAYSGTSVGDTQYF. CDR3 sequence (DNA): TGCAGTGCTTACTCCGGGACTAGCGTTGGAGATACGCAGTATTTT.

This clonotype has just one count. This rearrangement joins TRBV18 to TRBJ2-7, with 11 positions matching TRBD2. Germline-derived CDR1 and CDR2 are KGHSH and LQKENI. This CDR3 is 15 amino acids long. V trimming: 3 bases; J trimming: 2 bases; junction bases outside the gene matches: 3. The CDR3 loop is CASSPTSGGPYEQYF. The CDR3 DNA reads TGTGCCAGCTCACCCACTAGCGGGGGACCCTACGAGCAGTACTTC.

V is TRBV30 and J is TRBJ2-1; D is perhaps TRBD1 (5 bases). The CDR3 covers 15 residues. The V end was cut by 2 bases, the J end by 0 bases, with 11 bases between. The germline CDR1 and CDR2 sequences are GTSNPN and SVGIG (reference sequence). The CDR3 region has the DNA TGTGCCTGGAGTCCCCTGCAGGGCTCCTACAATGAGCAGTTCTTC. It encodes CAWSPLQGSYNEQFF.

The CDR3 spells CSAKSQGRRNQPQHF. In nucleotides, the CDR3 is TGCAGTGCCAAGTCCCAGGGAAGGCGCAATCAGCCCCAGCATTTT. The chain is built from TRBV20-1 and TRBJ1-5; weak D call: TRBD1 (5 bases). Trimming took off 6 bases at V and 2 bases at J, with 17 bases between the two ends. CDR3 length: 15 amino acids. From germline, CDR1 is DFQATT and CDR2 SNEGSKA (reference sequence).

The sample holds a few counts of this clonotype. The V call is TRBV7-2, the J call TRBJ2-1, with 14 bases lining up with TRBD2. Trimming took 1 base from V and 8 from J; bases not matched to a gene: 7. This CDR3 has 17 amino acids. The germline CDR1 and CDR2 sequences are SGHTA and FQGNSA. CDR3 loop: CASSLGTGTSGSYEQFF. As DNA, the CDR3 is TGTGCCAGCAGCTTAGGCACCGGGACTAGCGGGAGTTATGAGCAGTTCTTC.

V usage is TRBV7-2 and J usage is TRBJ2-7; 9 bases agree with TRBD1. Unmatched junction bases numbered 5, after V lost 0 bases and J lost 8 bases. In germline, CDR1 is SGHTA, CDR2 FQGNSA. There are 14 residues in the CDR3. CDR3 loop: CASSLAGTGLQQYF. DNA for the CDR3: TGTGCCAGCAGCTTAGCCGGGACAGGGCTCCAGCAGTACTTC.

In its sample, this clonotype was seen a few times. This chain uses TRBV5-1 with TRBJ2-5; D not certain. Germline V gene lookup returns CDR1 SGHRS and CDR2 YFSETQ. V lost 0 bases, J lost 4 bases, and 13 bases lay in between. The CDR3 consists of 15 residues. The CDR3 sequence is CASSLDTNTVETQYF. The CDR3 DNA follows: TGCGCCAGCAGCTTGGACACCAACACAGTAGAGACCCAGTACTTC.

The V and J genes are TRBV5-6 and TRBJ1-1, with D maybe TRBD1 (5 bases). Germline assignment: CDR1 SGHDT and CDR2 YYEEEE. This CDR3 spans 13 amino acids. V shed 2 bases and J shed 6 bases, with 11 bases lying between them. CDR3 sequence: CASSFGWGAEAFF. The CDR3 nucleotides read TGTGCCAGCAGCTTTGGTTGGGGGGCTGAAGCTTTCTTT.

This clonotype was observed at least ten times. This chain connects TRBV5-1 to TRBJ1-1; 7 positions match TRBD1. Losses at the gene ends were 5 bases for V and 2 bases for J; bases not matched to a gene: 21. CDR3 length: 19 residues. From germline, CDR1 is SGHRS and CDR2 YFSETQ. CDR3: CASRSRVGQALRTNTEAFF. The CDR3 DNA is TGCGCCAGCAGATCCCGGGTAGGACAGGCTTTAAGAACCAACACTGAAGCTTTCTTT.

The gene calls are TRBV6-2 or TRBV6-3 and TRBJ1-1; D is perhaps TRBD1 (6 bases). Germline V CDR1 and CDR2: MNHEY, SVGEGT. V lost 2 bases to trimming and J lost 1 base, with 14 bases between them. This CDR3 is built from 16 residues. The CDR3 loop is CASSYPEGHPNTEAFF. As DNA, the CDR3 is TGTGCCAGCAGTTACCCTGAGGGACATCCGAACACTGAAGCTTTCTTT.

The gene calls are TRBV7-6 and TRBJ2-3; the match to TRBD2 covers 10 bases. This CDR3 is 16 amino acids long. V trimming: 2 bases; J trimming: 6 bases; junction bases outside the gene matches: 8. Germline V gene data show CDR1 as SGHVS and CDR2 as FNYEAQ. CDR3 residues: CASSLFLAGGRDTQYF. CDR3 in DNA: TGTGCCAGCAGCTTATTCTTAGCGGGGGGCAGGGATACGCAGTATTTT.

This clonotype was seen a single time. V gene TRBV2 combines with J gene TRBJ2-3; 7 bases line up with TRBD1. J was trimmed by 4 bases and V by 5 bases; bases with no gene match: 9. This CDR3 spans 15 amino acids. Per the germline V gene, CDR1 is SNHLY and CDR2 is FYNNEI. The CDR3 loop reads CASSYDRALADTQYF. In DNA, the CDR3 is TGTGCCAGCAGTTATGACAGGGCCCTCGCAGATACGCAGTATTTT.

This clonotype showed up many times. The chain uses TRBV5-1 and TRBJ2-1; D gene unclear. The CDR3 spans 12 residues. V was cut by 2 bases and J by 6 bases, with 6 bases left in between. The germline V gene encodes CDR1 SGHRS and CDR2 YFSETQ. The CDR3 DNA sequence: TGCGCCAGCAGCTTAAACACCAATGAGCAGTTCTTC. It encodes CASSLNTNEQFF. Looking up the rest from reference TRBV5-1 and TRBJ2-1 gives the full variable domain: KAGVTQTPRYLIKTRGQQVTLSCSPISGHRSVSWYQQTPGQGLQFLFEYFSETQRNKGNFPGRFSGRQFSNSRSEMNVSTLELGDSALYLCASSLNTNEQFFGPGTRLTVL.

A note on this clonotype: This could be a read error, since a much larger clone is one nucleotide away. The chain uses TRBV10-3 and TRBJ2-3, with TRBD1 identical over 8 bases. There are 16 residues in the CDR3. From germline, CDR1 is ENHRY and CDR2 SYGVKD. CDR3: CTISDRDRNGADTQYF. CDR3 DNA: TGTACCATCAGCGACCGGGACAGGAATGGAGCAGATACGCAGTATTTT.

This clonotype turned up a few times. The chain has TRBV28 and TRBJ2-4; the D gene is possibly TRBD2 (7 bases). CDR3 length equals 18 residues. Germline CDR1 MDHEN, CDR2 SYDVKM. V was trimmed by 7 bases and J by 2 bases, leaving 24 bases between them. CDR3: CASTNHGGRVGTKNIQYF. Written as DNA, the CDR3 is TGTGCCAGCACCAATCACGGGGGGCGGGTTGGGACCAAAAACATTCAGTACTTC.

This sequence joins TRBV9 and TRBJ2-2; no definite D call. The CDR3 loop spans 16 amino acids. The germline gives CDR1 SGDLS, CDR2 YYNGEE. Trimming left V 5 bases short and J 1 base short, with 15 bases between. CDR3 bases: TGTGCCAGCAGTCCCCCTGGCGCCCAGAACACCGGGGAGCTGTTTTTT. Protein sequence: CASSPPGAQNTGELFF.

J is TRBJ1-1 and V is TRBV30; D remains unclear. CDR1 is GTSNPN and CDR2 is SVGIG in the germline V gene (reference sequence). Trimming stripped 0 bases from V and 2 bases from J, with 13 bases between. The CDR3 contains 15 residues. The CDR3 DNA reads TGTGCCTGGAGTGTACCTACGAACCTTAACACTGAAGCTTTCTTT. Translating gives CAWSVPTNLNTEAFF.

This clonotype was seen a handful of times. The CDR3 nucleotides are TGTGCCAGCTCACCACCCAGGCTTTCCATGAACACTGAAGCTTTCTTT. Amino acid sequence: CASSPPRLSMNTEAFF. The rearrangement links TRBV18 to TRBJ1-1; D unresolved. The CDR3 covers 16 residues. The V end lost 0 bases, the J end lost 0 bases, and 11 bases lay between the germline ends. Germline assignment: CDR1 KGHSH and CDR2 LQKENI.